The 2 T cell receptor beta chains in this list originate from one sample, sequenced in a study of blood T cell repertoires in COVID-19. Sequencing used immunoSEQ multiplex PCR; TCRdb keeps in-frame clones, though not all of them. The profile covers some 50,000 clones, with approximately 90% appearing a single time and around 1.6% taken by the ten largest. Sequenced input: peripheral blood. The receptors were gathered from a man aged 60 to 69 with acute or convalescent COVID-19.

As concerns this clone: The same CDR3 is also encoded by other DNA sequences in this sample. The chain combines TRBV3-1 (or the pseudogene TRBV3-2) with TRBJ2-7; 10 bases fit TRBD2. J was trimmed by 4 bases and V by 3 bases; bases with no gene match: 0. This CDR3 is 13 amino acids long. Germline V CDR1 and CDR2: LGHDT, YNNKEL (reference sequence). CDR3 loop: CASSQGLAYEQYF. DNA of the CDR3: TGTGCCAGCAGCCAGGGACTAGCGTACGAGCAGTACTTC.

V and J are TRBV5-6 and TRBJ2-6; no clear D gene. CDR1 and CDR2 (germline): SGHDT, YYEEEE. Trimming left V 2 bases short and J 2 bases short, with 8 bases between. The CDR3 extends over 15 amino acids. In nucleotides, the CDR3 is TGTGCCAGCAGCTTAGAAGCCCCTGGGGCCAACGTCCTGACTTTC. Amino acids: CASSLEAPGANVLTF.